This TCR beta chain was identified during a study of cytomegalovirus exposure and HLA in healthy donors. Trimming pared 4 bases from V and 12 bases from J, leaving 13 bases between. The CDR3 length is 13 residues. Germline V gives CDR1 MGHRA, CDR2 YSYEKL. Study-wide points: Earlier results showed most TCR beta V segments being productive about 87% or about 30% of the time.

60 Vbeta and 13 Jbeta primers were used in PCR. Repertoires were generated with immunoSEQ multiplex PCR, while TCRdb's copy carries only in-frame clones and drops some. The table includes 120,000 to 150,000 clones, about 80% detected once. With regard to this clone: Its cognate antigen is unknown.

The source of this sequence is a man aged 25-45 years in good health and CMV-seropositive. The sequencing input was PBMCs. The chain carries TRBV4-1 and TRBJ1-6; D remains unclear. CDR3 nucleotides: TGCGCCAGCAGCCCCCTGGCAGGTGAACCCCTCCACTTT. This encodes CASSPLAGEPLHF.